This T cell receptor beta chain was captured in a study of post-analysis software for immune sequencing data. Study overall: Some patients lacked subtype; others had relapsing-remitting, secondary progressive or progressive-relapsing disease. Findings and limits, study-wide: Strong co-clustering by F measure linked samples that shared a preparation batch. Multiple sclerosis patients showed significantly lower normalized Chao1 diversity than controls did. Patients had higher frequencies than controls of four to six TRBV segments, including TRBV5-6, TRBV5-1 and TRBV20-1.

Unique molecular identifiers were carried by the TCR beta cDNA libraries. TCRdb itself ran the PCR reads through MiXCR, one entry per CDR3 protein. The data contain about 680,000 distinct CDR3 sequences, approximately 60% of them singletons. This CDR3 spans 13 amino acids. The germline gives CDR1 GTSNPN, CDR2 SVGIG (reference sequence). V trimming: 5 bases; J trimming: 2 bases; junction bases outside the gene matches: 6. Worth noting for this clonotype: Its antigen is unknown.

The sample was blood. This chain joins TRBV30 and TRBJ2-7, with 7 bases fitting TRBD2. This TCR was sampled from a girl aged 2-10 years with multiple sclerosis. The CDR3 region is CAWGRGLTYEQYF. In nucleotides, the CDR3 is TGTGCCTGGGGGAGGGGTTTGACCTACGAGCAGTACTTC. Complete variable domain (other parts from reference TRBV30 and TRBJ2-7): SQTIHQWPATLVQPVGSPLSLECTVEGTSNPNLYWYRQAAGRGLQLLFYSVGIGQISSEVPQNLSASRPQDRQFILSSKKLLLSDSGFYLCAWGRGLTYEQYFGPGTRLTVT.